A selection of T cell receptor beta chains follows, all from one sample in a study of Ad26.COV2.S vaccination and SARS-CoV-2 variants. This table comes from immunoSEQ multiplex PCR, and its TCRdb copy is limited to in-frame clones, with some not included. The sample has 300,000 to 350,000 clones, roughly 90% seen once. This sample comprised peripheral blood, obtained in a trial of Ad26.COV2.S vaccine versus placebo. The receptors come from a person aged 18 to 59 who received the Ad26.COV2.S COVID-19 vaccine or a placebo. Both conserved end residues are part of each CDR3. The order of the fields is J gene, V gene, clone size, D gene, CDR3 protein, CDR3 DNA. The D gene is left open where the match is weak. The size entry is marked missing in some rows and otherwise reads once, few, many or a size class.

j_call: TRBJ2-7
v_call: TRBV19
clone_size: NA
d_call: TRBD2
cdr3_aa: CASSPGLAGDYEQYF
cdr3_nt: TGTGCCAGTAGTCCCGGACTAGCGGGGGACTACGAGCAGTACTTC

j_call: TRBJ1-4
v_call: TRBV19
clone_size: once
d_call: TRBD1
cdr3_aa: CASSSDRDAEKLFF
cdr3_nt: TGTGCCAGTAGTTCCGACAGGGACGCTGAAAAACTGTTTTTT

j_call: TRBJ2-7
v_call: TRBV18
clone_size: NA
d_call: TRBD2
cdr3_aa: CASSPFPGTSGSMYEQYF
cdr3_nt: TGTGCCAGCTCACCATTCCCCGGGACTAGCGGGAGCATGTACGAGCAGTACTTC

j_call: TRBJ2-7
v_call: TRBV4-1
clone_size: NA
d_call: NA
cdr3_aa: CASSQVTGTTYEQYF
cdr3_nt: TGCGCCAGCAGCCAAGTCACAGGGACAACCTACGAGCAGTACTTC

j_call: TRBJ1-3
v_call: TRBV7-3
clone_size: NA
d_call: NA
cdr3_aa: CASSFGAQGGSGNTIYF
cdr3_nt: TGTGCCAGCAGCTTTGGAGCCCAGGGTGGCTCTGGAAACACCATATATTTT

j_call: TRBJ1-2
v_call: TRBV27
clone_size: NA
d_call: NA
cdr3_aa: CASSLGPAGGYTF
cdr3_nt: TGTGCCAGCAGTTTGGGCCCGGCGGGCGGCTACACCTTC

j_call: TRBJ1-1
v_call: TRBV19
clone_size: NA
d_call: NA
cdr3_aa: CASSFAGPLFF
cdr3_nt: TGTGCCAGTAGCTTCGCTGGGCCCCTTTTCTTT

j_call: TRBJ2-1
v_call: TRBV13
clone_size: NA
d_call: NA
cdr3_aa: CASSPSWKRKSSYNEQFF
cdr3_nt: TGTGCCAGCAGCCCCTCTTGGAAGCGGAAGAGCTCCTACAATGAGCAGTTCTTC

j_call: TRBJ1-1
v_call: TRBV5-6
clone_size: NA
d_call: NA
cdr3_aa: CASSQGVMNTEAFF
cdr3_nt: TGTGCCAGCAGCCAAGGGGTGATGAACACTGAAGCTTTCTTT

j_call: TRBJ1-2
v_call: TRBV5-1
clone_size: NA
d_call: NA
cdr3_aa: CASTLVGGGGYGYTF
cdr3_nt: TGCGCCAGCACCCTTGTGGGTGGCGGGGGATATGGCTACACCTTC

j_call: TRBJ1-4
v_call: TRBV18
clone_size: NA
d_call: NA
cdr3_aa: CASSPATNEKLFF
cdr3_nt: TGTGCCAGCTCACCAGCAACTAATGAAAAACTGTTTTTT

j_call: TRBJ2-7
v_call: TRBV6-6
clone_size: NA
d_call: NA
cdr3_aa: CASSWNNRGYEQYF
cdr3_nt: TGTGCCAGCAGTTGGAACAACCGGGGCTACGAGCAGTACTTC

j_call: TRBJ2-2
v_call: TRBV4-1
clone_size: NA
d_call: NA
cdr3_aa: CASSQEGMYTGELFF
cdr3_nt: TGCGCCAGCAGCCAAGAGGGGATGTACACCGGGGAGCTGTTTTTT

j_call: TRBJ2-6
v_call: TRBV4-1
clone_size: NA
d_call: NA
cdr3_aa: CASSQEKQVVSDVLTF
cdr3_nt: TGCGCCAGCAGCCAAGAGAAACAGGTGGTGTCAGACGTCCTGACTTTC

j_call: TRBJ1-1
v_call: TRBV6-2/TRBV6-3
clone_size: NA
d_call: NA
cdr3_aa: CASSYDGENTEAFF
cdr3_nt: TGTGCCAGCAGTTACGACGGAGAGAACACTGAAGCTTTCTTT

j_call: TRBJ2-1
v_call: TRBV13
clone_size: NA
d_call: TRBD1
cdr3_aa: CASSQGFGQGAHEQFF
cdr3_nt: TGTGCCAGCAGCCAGGGGTTCGGACAGGGGGCCCATGAGCAGTTCTTC

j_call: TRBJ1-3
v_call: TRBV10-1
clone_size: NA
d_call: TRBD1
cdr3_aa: CASSPQGRNTIYF
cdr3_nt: TGCGCCAGCAGTCCACAGGGGAGAAACACCATATATTTT

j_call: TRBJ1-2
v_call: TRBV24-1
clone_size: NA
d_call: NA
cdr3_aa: CATSDSDRHYGYTF
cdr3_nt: TGTGCCACCAGTGATTCGGACAGACACTATGGCTACACCTTC

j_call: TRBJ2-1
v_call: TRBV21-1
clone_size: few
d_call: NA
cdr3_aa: CASSLRSSGSTNEQFF
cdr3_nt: TGTGCCAGCAGCCTCCGTAGTAGCGGGAGCACCAATGAGCAGTTCTTC

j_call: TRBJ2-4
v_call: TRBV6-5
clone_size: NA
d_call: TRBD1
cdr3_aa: CASCTGGAPRNIQYF
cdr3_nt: TGTGCCAGTTGTACAGGGGGCGCGCCGAGAAACATTCAGTACTTC

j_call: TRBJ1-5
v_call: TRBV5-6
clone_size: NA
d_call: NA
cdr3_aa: CASSLAETGPQHF
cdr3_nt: TGTGCCAGCAGCTTGGCGGAAACAGGGCCCCAGCATTTT

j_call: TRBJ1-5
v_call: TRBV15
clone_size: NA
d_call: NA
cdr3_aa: CATSYRAGTTISNQPQHF
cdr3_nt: TGTGCCACCAGCTACAGGGCAGGGACCACTATTAGCAATCAGCCCCAGCATTTT

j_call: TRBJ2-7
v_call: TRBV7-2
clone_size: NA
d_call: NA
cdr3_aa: CASSLALQGRDEQYF
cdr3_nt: TGTGCCAGCAGCTTAGCGCTCCAGGGGAGGGACGAGCAGTACTTC

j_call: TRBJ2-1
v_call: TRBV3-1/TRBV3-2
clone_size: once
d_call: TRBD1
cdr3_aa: CASSQDTGGWMDNEQFF
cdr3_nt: TGTGCCAGCAGCCAAGATACAGGGGGCTGGATGGACAATGAGCAGTTCTTC

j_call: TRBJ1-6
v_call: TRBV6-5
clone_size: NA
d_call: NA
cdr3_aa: CASYTRQAANSPLHF
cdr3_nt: TGTGCCAGCTATACCCGACAGGCAGCTAATTCACCCCTCCACTTT

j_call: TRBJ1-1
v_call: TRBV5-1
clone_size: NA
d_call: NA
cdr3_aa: CASSPEMNTEAFF
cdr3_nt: TGCGCCAGCAGCCCAGAAATGAACACTGAAGCTTTCTTT

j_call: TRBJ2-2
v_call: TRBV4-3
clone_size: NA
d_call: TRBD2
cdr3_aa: CASSQDLRGWTGELFF
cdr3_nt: TGCGCCAGCAGCCAAGATTTGCGGGGGTGGACCGGGGAGCTGTTTTTT

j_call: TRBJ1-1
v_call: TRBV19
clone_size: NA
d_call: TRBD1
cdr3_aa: CASSIKGQGIFNTEAFF
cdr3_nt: TGTGCCAGTAGTATAAAGGGACAGGGGATTTTCAACACTGAAGCTTTCTTT

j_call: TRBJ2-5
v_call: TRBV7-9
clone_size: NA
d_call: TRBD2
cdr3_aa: CASSSPSGSQETQYF
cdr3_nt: TGTGCCAGCAGCTCTCCTAGCGGGAGCCAAGAGACCCAGTACTTC

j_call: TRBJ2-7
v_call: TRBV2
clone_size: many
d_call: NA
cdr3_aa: CASQEEGHEQYF
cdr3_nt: TGTGCCAGTCAGGAGGAGGGCCACGAGCAGTACTTC

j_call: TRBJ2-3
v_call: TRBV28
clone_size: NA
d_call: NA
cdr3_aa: CASSPRPQPGTQYF
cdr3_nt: TGTGCCAGCAGTCCCCGCCCCCAGCCTGGTACGCAGTATTTT

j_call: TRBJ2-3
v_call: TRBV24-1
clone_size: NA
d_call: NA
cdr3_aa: CATRGTGSTDTQYF
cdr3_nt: TGTGCCACCAGGGGCACAGGGAGCACAGATACGCAGTATTTT

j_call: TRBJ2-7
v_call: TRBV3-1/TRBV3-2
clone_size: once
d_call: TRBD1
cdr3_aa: CASSLGQGASYEQYF
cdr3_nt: TGTGCCAGCAGCCTCGGACAGGGAGCCTCCTACGAGCAGTACTTC

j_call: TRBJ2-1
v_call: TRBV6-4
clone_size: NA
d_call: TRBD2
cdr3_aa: CASSPGTSGSSEQFF
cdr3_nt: TGTGCCAGCAGTCCCGGGACTAGCGGGAGCAGTGAGCAGTTCTTC

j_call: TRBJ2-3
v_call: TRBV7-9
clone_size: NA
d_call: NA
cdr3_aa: CASSHLISGTDTQYF
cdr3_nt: TGTGCCAGCAGCCACCTCATCAGCGGCACAGATACGCAGTATTTT

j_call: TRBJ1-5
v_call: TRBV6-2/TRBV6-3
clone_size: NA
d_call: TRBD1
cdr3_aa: CASTPQGFGPQHF
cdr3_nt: TGTGCCAGCACCCCACAGGGGTTCGGGCCCCAGCATTTT

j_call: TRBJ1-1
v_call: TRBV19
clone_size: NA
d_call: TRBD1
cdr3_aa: CASSSRQGAGGTEAFF
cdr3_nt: TGTGCCAGTAGTAGCCGACAGGGGGCAGGGGGCACTGAAGCTTTCTTT

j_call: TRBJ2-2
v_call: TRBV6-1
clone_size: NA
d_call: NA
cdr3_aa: CASSEITGTGELFF
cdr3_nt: TGTGCCAGCAGTGAAATTACGGGCACCGGGGAGCTGTTTTTT

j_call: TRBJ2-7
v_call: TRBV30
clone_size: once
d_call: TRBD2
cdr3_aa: CAWSVQTSGVEQYF
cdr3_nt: TGTGCCTGGAGTGTACAGACTAGCGGTGTGGAGCAGTACTTC

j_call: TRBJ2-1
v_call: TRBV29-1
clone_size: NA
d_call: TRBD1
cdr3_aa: CSSKVDRGPANEQFF
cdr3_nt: TGCAGCAGCAAGGTAGACAGGGGGCCGGCCAATGAGCAGTTCTTC

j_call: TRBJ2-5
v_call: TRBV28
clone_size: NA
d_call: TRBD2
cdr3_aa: CASSPLRLAGTQETQYF
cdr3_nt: TGTGCCAGCAGTCCTTTGAGACTAGCGGGAACCCAAGAGACCCAGTACTTC

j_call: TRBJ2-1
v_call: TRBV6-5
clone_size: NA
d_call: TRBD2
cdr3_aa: CASSYSRGGGYNEQFF
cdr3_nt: TGTGCCAGCAGTTACTCGAGGGGCGGGGGTTACAATGAGCAGTTCTTC

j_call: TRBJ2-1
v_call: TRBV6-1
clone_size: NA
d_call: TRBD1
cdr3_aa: CASRETLPGQGVHNEQFF
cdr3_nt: TGTGCCAGCAGGGAAACACTGCCGGGACAGGGGGTTCACAATGAGCAGTTCTTC

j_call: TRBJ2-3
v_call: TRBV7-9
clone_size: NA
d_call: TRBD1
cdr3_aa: CASSLRTGGTDTQYF
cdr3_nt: TGTGCCAGCAGCTTGCGAACAGGGGGCACAGATACGCAGTATTTT

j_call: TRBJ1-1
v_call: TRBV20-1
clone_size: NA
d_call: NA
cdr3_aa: CSAGLNKAFF
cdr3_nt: TGCAGTGCTGGACTCAACAAGGCTTTCTTT

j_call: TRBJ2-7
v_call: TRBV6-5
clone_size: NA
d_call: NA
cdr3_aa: CASSYRDNYEQYF
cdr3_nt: TGTGCCAGCAGTTACCGGGACAACTACGAGCAGTACTTC

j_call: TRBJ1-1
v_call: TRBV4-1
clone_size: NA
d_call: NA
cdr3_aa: CASSQDWRGDTEAFF
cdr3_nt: TGCGCCAGCAGCCAAGATTGGAGGGGTGACACTGAAGCTTTCTTT

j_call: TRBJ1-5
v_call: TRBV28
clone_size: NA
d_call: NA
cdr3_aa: CASSLGRRQFDSNQPQHF
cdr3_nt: TGTGCCAGCAGTTTAGGGCGAAGACAGTTCGATAGCAATCAGCCCCAGCATTTT

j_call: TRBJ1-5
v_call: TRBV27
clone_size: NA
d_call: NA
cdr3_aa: CASSLEFGQPQHF
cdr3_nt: TGTGCCAGCAGTTTAGAGTTTGGGCAGCCCCAGCATTTT

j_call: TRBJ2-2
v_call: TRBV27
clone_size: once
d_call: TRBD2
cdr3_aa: CASAPGLPTGELFF
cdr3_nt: TGTGCCAGCGCCCCGGGACTACCCACCGGGGAGCTGTTTTTT

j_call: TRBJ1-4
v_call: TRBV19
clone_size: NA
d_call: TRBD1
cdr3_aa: CASSTRGPANEKLFF
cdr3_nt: TGTGCCAGTAGTACCAGGGGGCCAGCTAATGAAAAACTGTTTTTT

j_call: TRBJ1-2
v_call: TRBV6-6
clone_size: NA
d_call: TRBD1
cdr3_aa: CASSYLFDRGPEGYTF
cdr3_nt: TGTGCCAGCAGTTACCTCTTTGACAGGGGGCCGGAAGGCTACACCTTC

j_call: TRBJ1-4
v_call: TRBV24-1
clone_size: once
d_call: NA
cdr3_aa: CATSDFARINEKLFF
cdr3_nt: TGTGCCACCAGTGATTTCGCCAGGATAAATGAAAAACTGTTTTTT

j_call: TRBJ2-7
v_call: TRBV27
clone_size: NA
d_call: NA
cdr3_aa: CASSFIAVGHDYEQYF
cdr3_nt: TGTGCCAGCAGTTTTATAGCGGTGGGACATGACTACGAGCAGTACTTC

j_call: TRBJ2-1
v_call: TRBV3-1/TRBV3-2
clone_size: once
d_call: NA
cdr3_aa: CASSPGRVEQFF
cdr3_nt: TGTGCCAGCAGCCCCGGTAGGGTTGAGCAGTTCTTC

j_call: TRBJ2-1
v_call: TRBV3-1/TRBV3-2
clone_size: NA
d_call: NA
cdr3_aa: CASSPPGPDEQFF
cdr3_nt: TGTGCCAGCAGCCCGCCGGGACCTGATGAGCAGTTCTTC

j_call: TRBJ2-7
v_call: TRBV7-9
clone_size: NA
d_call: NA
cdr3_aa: CASSHVGEQYF
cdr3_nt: TGTGCCAGCAGCCACGTAGGCGAGCAGTACTTC

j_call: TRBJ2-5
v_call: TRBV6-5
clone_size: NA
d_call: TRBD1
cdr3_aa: CASRRTGAEETQYF
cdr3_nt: TGTGCCAGCAGACGGACAGGGGCTGAAGAGACCCAGTACTTC

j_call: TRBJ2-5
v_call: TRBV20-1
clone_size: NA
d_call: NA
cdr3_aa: CSASALRGGETQYF
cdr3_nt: TGCAGTGCTAGTGCCCTTAGAGGGGGAGAGACCCAGTACTTC